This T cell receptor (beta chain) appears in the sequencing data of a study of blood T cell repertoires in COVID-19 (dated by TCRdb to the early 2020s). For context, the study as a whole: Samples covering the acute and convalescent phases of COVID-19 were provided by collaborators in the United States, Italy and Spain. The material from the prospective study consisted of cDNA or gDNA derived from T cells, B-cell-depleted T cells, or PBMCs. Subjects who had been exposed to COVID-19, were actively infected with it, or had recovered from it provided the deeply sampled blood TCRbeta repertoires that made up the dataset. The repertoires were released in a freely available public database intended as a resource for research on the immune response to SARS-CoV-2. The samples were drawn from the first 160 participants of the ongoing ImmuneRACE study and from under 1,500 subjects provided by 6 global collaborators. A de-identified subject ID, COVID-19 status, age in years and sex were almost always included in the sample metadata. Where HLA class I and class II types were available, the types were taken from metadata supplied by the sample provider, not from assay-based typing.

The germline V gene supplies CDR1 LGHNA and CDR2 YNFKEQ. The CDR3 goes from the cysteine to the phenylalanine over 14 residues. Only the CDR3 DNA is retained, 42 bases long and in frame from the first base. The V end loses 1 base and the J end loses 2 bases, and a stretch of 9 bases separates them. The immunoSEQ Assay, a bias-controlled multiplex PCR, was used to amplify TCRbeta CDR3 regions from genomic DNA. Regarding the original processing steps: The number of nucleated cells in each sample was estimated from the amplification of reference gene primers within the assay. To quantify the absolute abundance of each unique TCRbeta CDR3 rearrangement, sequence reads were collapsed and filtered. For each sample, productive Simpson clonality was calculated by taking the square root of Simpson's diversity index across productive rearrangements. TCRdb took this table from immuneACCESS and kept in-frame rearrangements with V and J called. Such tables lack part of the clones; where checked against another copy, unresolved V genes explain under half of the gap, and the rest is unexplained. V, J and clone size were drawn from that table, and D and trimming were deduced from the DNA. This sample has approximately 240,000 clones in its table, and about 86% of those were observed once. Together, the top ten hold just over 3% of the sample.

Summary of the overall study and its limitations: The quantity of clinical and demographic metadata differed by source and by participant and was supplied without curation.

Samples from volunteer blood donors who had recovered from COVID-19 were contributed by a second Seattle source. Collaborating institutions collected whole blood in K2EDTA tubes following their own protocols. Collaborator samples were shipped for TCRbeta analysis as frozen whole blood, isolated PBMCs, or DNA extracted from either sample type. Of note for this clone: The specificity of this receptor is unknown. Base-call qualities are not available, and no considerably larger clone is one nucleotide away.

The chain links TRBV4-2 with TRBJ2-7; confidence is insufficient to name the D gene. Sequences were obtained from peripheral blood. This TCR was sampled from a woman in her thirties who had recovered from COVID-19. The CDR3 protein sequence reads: CASSQVAVAYEQYF. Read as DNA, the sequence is TGTGCCAGCAGCCAAGTGGCAGTGGCCTACGAGCAGTACTTC.